The 30 T cell receptor beta chains given below trace back to one sample, sequenced in a study of T cell clonality in common variable immunodeficiency. Study conclusions and caveats: Reportedly, TCR beta sequences from common variable immunodeficiency showed fewer deletions and N-nucleotide insertions.

Their antigens remain unidentified. Profiling relied on immunoSEQ multiplex PCR, and the TCRdb table lists in-frame clones only, not all of them. The sample yields around 42,000 clones, without any singletons. Sequenced material: peripheral blood mononuclear cells. The receptors were gathered from a human donor with common variable immunodeficiency.

This clone has just a few counts. The CDR3 end is not reached by the read, which stops 3 residues before it; the germline J gene fills it in. The chain is built from TRBV19 and TRBJ2-5; 8 bases are shared with TRBD1. With V trimmed by 7 bases and J by 3 bases, 7 bases remained unmatched. Germline CDR1 LNHDA, CDR2 SQIVND (reference sequence). CDR3 size: 14 residues. The CDR3 bases that were read are TGTGCCAGTACCCCTCAGGGGGCGGAAGAGACC. Translating it yields CASTPQGAEET. The entire CDR3 is CASTPQGAEETQYF.

In its sample, this clone was seen many times. The CDR3 is cut off 3 residues early in the read; its end comes from the germline J gene. This chain joins TRBV7-6 and TRBJ1-1, with D possibly matching TRBD1 (6 bases). Trimming removed 1 base at V and 7 bases at J, with 7 bases between. Germline CDR1 SGHVS, CDR2 FNYEAQ. The CDR3 covers 12 residues. CDR3: CASSLVGGEAFF. The CDR3 DNA, read in part, is TGTGCCAGCAGCTTAGTAGGGGGTGAA.

Notes on this clone: The read ends 3 residues shy of where the CDR3 ends; the end is completed using the germline J gene. The chain recombines TRBV7-3 with TRBJ2-1; 10 bases are shared with TRBD2. Germline V gives CDR1 SGHTA, CDR2 FQGTGA. The CDR3 extends over 14 amino acids. After removal of 5 bases from V and 4 bases from J, the junction contained 2 bases not matched to a gene. The DNA read from the CDR3 is TGTGCCAGCAGCCGGACTAGCGGTTACAATGAG. Translating gives CASSRTSGYNE. The full CDR3 sequence reads CASSRTSGYNEQFF.

In the case of this clone: Read data end 3 residues before the CDR3 end; the end is taken from the germline J gene. The chain has TRBV19 and TRBJ2-7; D call uncertain. The CDR3 runs 14 residues. V was shortened by 3 bases and J by 1 base, with 10 bases between the two germline ends. Germline CDR1 LNHDA, CDR2 SQIVND (reference sequence). The chain's CDR3 is CASSMAVQSYEQYF. CDR3 DNA, as far as it was read: TGTGCCAGTAGTATGGCAGTGCAGTCCTACGAG.

Comment on this clone: The read halts 3 residues ahead of the CDR3 end, with the missing end drawn from the germline J gene. The chain recombines TRBV20-1 with TRBJ2-3; TRBD2 agrees at 8 bases. J lost 8 bases, V lost 6 bases, and 10 bases had no gene match. The CDR3 length is 13 residues. The germline gives CDR1 DFQATT, CDR2 SNEGSKA (reference sequence). The part of the CDR3 DNA that was read is TGCAGTGCCCGGACTAGCTCGGGACGTACG. It translates to CSARTSSGRT. The whole CDR3 protein is CSARTSSGRTQYF.

This clone was seen many times. Coverage ceases 3 residues before the CDR3 finishes, and the germline J gene fills in the end. The chain has TRBV6-1 and TRBJ1-1; D unresolved. This CDR3 region has 11 residues. Germline assignment: CDR1 MNHNS and CDR2 SASEGT. CDR3 sequence reads: CASSEARVAFF. The CDR3 bases that were read are TGTGCCAGCAGTGAAGCGCGAGTA.

With respect to this clone: The sequenced fragment ends 3 residues before the CDR3 boundary, so the rest is inferred from the germline J gene. The V and J genes are TRBV6-2 or TRBV6-3 and TRBJ2-1; 10 nucleotides match TRBD1. The CDR3 has 17 residues. Trimming cost V 7 bases and J 6 bases; bases outside gene matches: 15. CDR1 and CDR2 (germline): MNHEY, SVGEGT. Here the CDR3 reads CASTGDWGTGDPNEQFF. The CDR3 DNA, read in part, is TGTGCCAGCACCGGAGATTGGGGGACAGGGGACCCCAATGAG.

This clone was detected a few times. With the read ending 3 residues before the CDR3 end, the germline J gene is used to fill in that end. The chain couples TRBV7-2 to TRBJ1-4, with TRBD1 matching over 9 bases. V lost 3 bases, J lost 8 bases, and 4 bases stayed unmatched. Germline loops: CDR1 SGHTA, CDR2 FQGNSA. This CDR3 spans 14 amino acids. The CDR3 loop reads CASSFRTGEEKLFF. CDR3 DNA (partial): TGTGCCAGCAGCTTCCGGACAGGGGAGGAAAAA.

In regard to this clone: The sequenced fragment ends 3 residues before the CDR3 boundary, so the rest is inferred from the germline J gene. This rearrangement joins TRBV7-8 to TRBJ2-7, with 9 bases matching TRBD1. CDR1 and CDR2 (germline): SGHVS, FQNEAQ. This CDR3 is built from 16 residues. V shed 5 bases and J 0 bases; nucleotides not matched to a gene: 8. The CDR3 protein is CASSDSPGQGSYEQYF. CDR3 DNA, as far as it was read: TGTGCCAGCAGCGATTCCCCGGGACAGGGCTCCTACGAG.

In this sample, this clone turned up many times. The read terminates 3 residues ahead of where the CDR3 ends, so the germline J gene completes it. The chain employs TRBV10-3 and TRBJ2-3, with D possibly TRBD2 on 7 matching bases. The germline gives CDR1 ENHRY, CDR2 SYGVKD. The CDR3 is made up of 15 amino acids. The CDR3 bases that were read are TGTGCCATCAAGGCGGGGCGGGGGCCTAGAGACACG. Amino acid sequence: CAIKAGRGPRDT. The complete CDR3 reads CAIKAGRGPRDTQYF.

This clone was seen a few times. The read falls 3 residues short of the CDR3 end, and the missing part is taken from the germline J gene. This chain links TRBV6-2 or TRBV6-3 with TRBJ1-2; D is perhaps TRBD1 (5 bases). The CDR3 is 14 amino acids. The germline CDR1 and CDR2 sequences are MNHEY and SVGEGT. V was clipped by 2 bases and J by 4 bases, with 11 bases between them. The covered CDR3 bases are TGTGCCAGCAGTTACAAGGGAAGGGGCTATGGC. Encoded protein: CASSYKGRGYG. The full-length CDR3 reads as CASSYKGRGYGYTF.

To note about this clone: The read halts 3 residues ahead of the CDR3 end, with the missing end drawn from the germline J gene. The V gene is TRBV7-8, the J gene TRBJ2-2; tentatively, D is TRBD1 (8 bases). This CDR3 spans 17 amino acids. Germline V gene data show CDR1 as SGHVS and CDR2 as FQNEAQ. Trimming removed 5 bases at V and 1 base at J, with 17 bases between. CDR3: CASSTWGGQVNTGELFF. Partial CDR3 DNA: TGTGCCAGCAGCACTTGGGGGGGACAGGTGAACACCGGGGAG. The full variable domain, completed using reference TRBV7-8 and TRBJ2-2, is GAGVSQSPRYKVAKRGQDVALRCDPISGHVSLFWYQQALGQGPEFLTYFQNEAQLDKSGLPSDRFFAERPEGSVSTLKIQRTQQEDSAVYLCASSTWGGQVNTGELFFGEGSRLTVL.

This clone was recorded a few times. The read finishes 3 residues shy of the CDR3 end, and the germline J gene is used to complete it. The V call is TRBV30, the J call TRBJ2-3; TRBD2 matches at 8 bases. Germline CDR1 is GTSNPN and CDR2 is SVGIG (reference sequence). The junction had 6 bases not matched to a gene; V was cut back by 0 bases and J by 4 bases. CDR3 length: 15 residues. CDR3 sequence reads: CAWSVVAGRADTQYF. The sequenced CDR3 bases are TGTGCCTGGAGTGTAGTAGCGGGAAGGGCAGATACG.

About this clone itself: The read stops 3 residues short of the end of the CDR3; the missing end is completed from the germline J gene. The V gene is TRBV11-2, the J gene TRBJ2-7; 9 bases map to TRBD2. CDR3 length: 15 residues. The germline V gene has CDR1 SGHAT and CDR2 FQNNGV. V was clipped by 0 bases and J by 2 bases; unmatched bases: 2. The DNA read from the CDR3 is TGTGCCAGCAGCTTAGAGCGGGGGGGTCCCTACGAG. As protein: CASSLERGGPYE. The whole CDR3 sequence is CASSLERGGPYEQYF.

Worth noting for this clone: The read ends 3 residues before the CDR3 terminus; that terminus is restored from the germline J gene. J is TRBJ2-5 and V is TRBV19; 7 bases align to TRBD1. The trim removed 3 bases at V and 5 bases at J, leaving 3 bases unmatched. CDR1 LNHDA and CDR2 SQIVND come from the germline V gene (reference sequence). The CDR3 contains 13 residues. The CDR3 DNA, read in part, is TGTGCCAGTAGTATCCCCAGGGGGGAGACC. Protein product: CASSIPRGET. The full-length CDR3 reads as CASSIPRGETQYF.

With regard to this clone: Coverage ceases 3 residues before the CDR3 finishes, and the germline J gene fills in the end. The chain recombines TRBV5-1 with TRBJ2-6; 8 nucleotides align to TRBD1. V lost 4 bases and J lost 7; bases outside the gene matches: 4. Germline-derived CDR1 and CDR2 are SGHRS and YFSETQ. This CDR3 comprises 14 residues. The CDR3 loop reads CASSHGTGANVLTF. The covered CDR3 bases are TGCGCCAGCAGCCATGGGACAGGCGCCAACGTC.

This clone occurred a few times. Read sequence stops 3 residues before the CDR3 end, and the germline J gene provides the missing end. The chain is built from TRBV19 and TRBJ1-5; tentative D call: TRBD1 (6 bases). The CDR3 spans 13 residues. V lost 11 bases to trimming and J lost 2 bases, with 13 bases between them. The germline V gene encodes CDR1 LNHDA and CDR2 SQIVND (reference sequence). The CDR3 protein is CAAGATGNQPQHF. CDR3 DNA (partial): TGTGCCGCAGGGGCTACGGGCAATCAGCCC. The full variable domain, with the rest looked up from reference TRBV19 and TRBJ1-5, is DGGITQSPKYLFRKEGQNVTLSCEQNLNHDAMYWYRQDPGQGLRLIYYSQIVNDFQKGDIAEGYSVSREKKESFPLTVTSAQKNPTAFYLCAAGATGNQPQHFGDGTRLSIL.

This clone was seen ten or more times. The read terminates 3 residues before the CDR3 end, so the remaining end is supplied by the germline J gene. Other DNA sequences of this sample code for an identical CDR3. The rearrangement links TRBV6-2 or TRBV6-3 to TRBJ2-7, with TRBD2 matching over 12 bases. V shed 6 bases and J 2 bases; nucleotides not matched to a gene: 5. CDR1 and CDR2 from the germline V gene are MNHEY and SVGEGT. The CDR3 spans 15 residues. The chain's CDR3 is CASSSGLAGTYEQYF. The CDR3 DNA, read in part, is TGTGCCAGCAGCTCCGGACTAGCGGGAACCTACGAG.

This clone has ten or more counts. The CDR3 DNA, read in part, is TGCAGTGCACCTCCGGGACTAGCGGGCACAGATACG. Its translation: CSAPPGLAGTDT. In full, the CDR3 is CSAPPGLAGTDTQYF. This sequence joins TRBV20-1 and TRBJ2-3; TRBD2 agrees at 11 bases. The CDR3 goes on 3 residues after the read ends, and that part is filled in from the germline J gene. The CDR3 is 15 amino acids. Germline CDR1 and CDR2: DFQATT and SNEGSKA (reference sequence). Unmatched junction bases numbered 6, after V lost 6 bases and J lost 1 base.

Many counts were recorded for this clone. The CDR3 sequence is CASKLQGSSYGYTF. CDR3 DNA, as far as it was read: TGTGCCAGCAAATTACAGGGATCTTCCTATGGC. The chain has TRBV2 and TRBJ1-2; maybe TRBD1 (6 bases). The read ends 3 residues early relative to the CDR3; the germline J gene fills the gap. This CDR3 region has 14 residues. Germline loops: CDR1 SNHLY, CDR2 FYNNEI. V lost 7 bases to trimming and J lost 4 bases, with 16 bases between them.

This clone was found many times. The read ends 3 residues early relative to the CDR3; the germline J gene fills the gap. Other DNA sequences in the sample encode the same CDR3. The chain combines TRBV6-2 or TRBV6-3 with TRBJ2-7, with D possibly TRBD1 on 6 matching bases. From germline, CDR1 is MNHEY and CDR2 SVGEGT. There are 12 residues in the CDR3. The V gene lost 7 bases and the J gene lost 2 bases, with 9 bases spanning the gap. This CDR3 reads CASTDRAYEQYF. Partial CDR3 DNA: TGTGCCAGCACGGACAGAGCCTACGAG.

In this sample, this clone turned up many times. The read comes to an end 3 residues before the CDR3 does, leaving the germline J gene to fill in the end. This chain connects TRBV7-2 to TRBJ2-7, with D perhaps matching TRBD1 (5 bases). CDR3 size: 15 residues. Deletions cut 5 bases from V and 3 bases from J, with 17 bases between. CDR1 SGHTA and CDR2 FQGNSA come from the germline V gene. The sequenced part of the CDR3 DNA is TGTGCCAGCAGCCCGGACGGTCAGGGCCTCTACGAG. It yields the protein CASSPDGQGLYE. The whole CDR3 protein reads CASSPDGQGLYEQYF.

Of note for this clone: From the germline J gene comes the end of the CDR3, since the read stops 3 residues before it. The chain joins TRBV7-8 to TRBJ2-7, with D maybe TRBD2 (8 bases). The CDR3 runs to 17 residues. V lost 5 bases and J lost 4, with 24 bases in between. The germline gives CDR1 SGHVS, CDR2 FQNEAQ. The CDR3 here is CASSQGVYSGEGYEQYF. The sequenced CDR3 bases are TGTGCCAGCAGCCAGGGGGTCTATAGCGGGGAGGGGTACGAG. Using reference TRBV7-8 and TRBJ2-7 for the parts outside the CDR3, the full variable domain is GAGVSQSPRYKVAKRGQDVALRCDPISGHVSLFWYQQALGQGPEFLTYFQNEAQLDKSGLPSDRFFAERPEGSVSTLKIQRTQQEDSAVYLCASSQGVYSGEGYEQYFGPGTRLTVT.

A few counts support this clone. Read sequence stops 3 residues before the CDR3 end, and the germline J gene provides the missing end. The chain links TRBV16 to TRBJ1-1; 7 positions match TRBD1. Germline V gene sequence: CDR1 KGHSY, CDR2 FQNENV. CDR3 size: 15 residues. V shed 2 bases and J 3 bases; nucleotides not matched to a gene: 6. CDR3 DNA (partial): TGTGCCAGCAGCCAAATCGAGGGGGCCTACACTGAA. Translation: CASSQIEGAYTE. In full, the CDR3 reads CASSQIEGAYTEAFF.

On this clone itself: The read ends 3 residues before the CDR3 terminus; that terminus is restored from the germline J gene. This chain connects TRBV20-1 to TRBJ2-7; 13 bases map to TRBD2. Unmatched junction bases numbered 2, after V lost 3 bases and J lost 0 bases. Germline-derived CDR1 and CDR2 are DFQATT and SNEGSKA (reference sequence). This CDR3 comprises 15 residues. CDR3 region: CSARGTSGNSYEQYF. Partial CDR3 DNA: TGCAGTGCTAGGGGGACTAGCGGGAACTCCTACGAG.

There are many counts of this clone. Sequencing ends 3 residues short of the CDR3 end; the germline J gene provides the rest. The J gene is TRBJ1-4, the V gene TRBV29-1; no firm D call. CDR3 length: 13 amino acids. CDR1 is SQVTM and CDR2 is ANQGSEA in the germline V gene. Trimming stripped 3 bases from V and 8 bases from J, with 13 bases between. The CDR3 loop reads CSVEAGSGEKLFF. CDR3 DNA (partial): TGCAGCGTTGAGGCCGGAAGCGGAGAAAAA.

This clone was seen more than once but under ten times. The read halts 3 residues ahead of the CDR3 end, with the missing end drawn from the germline J gene. The chain has TRBV19 and TRBJ2-1; the D is unclear. Trimming removed 1 base from V and 8 bases from J, with 12 bases in between. Germline CDR1 reads LNHDA; CDR2 reads SQIVND (reference sequence). The CDR3 extends over 14 amino acids. The CDR3 bases that were read are TGTGCCAGTAGTATAGCGGGTCCCTCGGATGAG. Translating gives CASSIAGPSDE. Given in full, the CDR3 is CASSIAGPSDEQFF.

In its sample, this clone was seen a few times. Coverage ceases 3 residues before the CDR3 finishes, and the germline J gene fills in the end. J is TRBJ1-6 and V is TRBV19; 7 bases align to TRBD1. The CDR3 is 16 residues long. J lost 8 bases, V lost 5 bases, and 12 bases had no gene match. From germline, CDR1 is LNHDA and CDR2 SQIVND (reference sequence). The CDR3 protein is CASSSRTGFGDSPLHF. Partial CDR3 DNA: TGTGCCAGTAGTTCTCGGACAGGCTTCGGGGATTCACCC.

Incomplete CDR3 DNA: TGTGCCAGTAGTATAGATCTTGCGACAGGGAGGTACTATGGC. It translates to CASSIDLATGRYYG. In full, the CDR3 reads CASSIDLATGRYYGYTF. The chain carries TRBV19 and TRBJ1-2; 7 bases are a match to TRBD1. The sequence runs out 3 residues before the end of the CDR3; the remainder is reconstructed from the germline J gene. Germline trimming cut 0 bases from V and 3 bases from J; bases unmatched to any gene: 10. In germline, CDR1 is LNHDA, CDR2 SQIVND (reference sequence). This CDR3 is built from 17 residues.

This clone was counted many times. With the read ending 3 residues before the CDR3 end, the germline J gene is used to fill in that end. The genes are TRBV20-1 and TRBJ2-1; TRBD2 matches at 9 bases. In germline, CDR1 is DFQATT, CDR2 SNEGSKA (reference sequence). The CDR3 has 14 residues. The ends lost 4 bases at V and 8 bases at J; junction bases unmatched: 9. CDR3 sequence reads: CSATWRGGGDEQFF. Partial CDR3 DNA: TGCAGTGCTACCTGGCGGGGGGGCGGAGATGAG.